The present T cell receptor beta chain was sequenced within a study of blood T cell repertoires in COVID-19 (dated by TCRdb to 2020 to 2022). For the study in its entirety: The collaborator samples originated in the United States, Italy and Spain and spanned the acute and convalescent phases of COVID-19. Samples came from the ongoing ImmuneRACE study (first 160 participants) plus 1,254 subjects from 6 global collaborators. The material from the prospective study consisted of cDNA or gDNA derived from T cells, B-cell-depleted T cells, or PBMCs. The repertoires were released in a freely available public database intended as a resource for research on the immune response to SARS-CoV-2. The dataset comprised deeply sampled blood TCRbeta repertoires from subjects exposed to, actively infected with, or recovered from COVID-19. HLA class I and class II types, where available, came from metadata supplied by the sample provider rather than from assay-based typing. A de-identified subject ID, COVID-19 status, age in years and sex were almost always included in the sample metadata.

Whole blood was collected in K2EDTA tubes by collaborating institutions according to the institutions' own protocols. Collaborator samples were shipped for TCRbeta analysis as frozen whole blood, isolated PBMCs, or DNA extracted from either sample type. The immunoSEQ Assay, a bias-controlled multiplex PCR, was used to amplify TCRbeta CDR3 regions from genomic DNA. From the authors' description of their analysis: Within the assay, amplification of reference gene primers was used to estimate how many nucleated cells each sample contained. Sequence reads were collapsed and filtered to measure the absolute abundance of every unique TCRbeta CDR3 rearrangement. For each sample, productive Simpson clonality was calculated as the square root of Simpson's diversity index over productive rearrangements. As stored in TCRdb, this immuneACCESS dataset retains in-frame rearrangements with V and J assigned. A fraction of the clones does not appear; measured against another copy, unresolved V genes explain less than half of the discrepancy, and the remainder lacks a known reason. The DNA gave D and trimming, while V, J and clone size come from that table. Within this sample are around 150,000 clones, with about four fifths of them counted one time only. Together, the top ten hold 2.2% of the sample.

About this clone: No antigen is known for it. The sample holds no much larger clone one base away, and base qualities are not on file.

The V end loses 0 bases and the J end loses 13 bases, and a stretch of 8 bases separates them. From a lookup of the germline V gene, CDR1 and CDR2 are SGHRS and YFSETQ. Reading from cysteine to phenylalanine, the CDR3 counts 11 amino acids. CDR3 DNA is the only sequence kept; it has 33 bases, read in frame from the first base. Points the paper makes about the study in general: Clinical and demographic metadata were provided uncurated, with the amount varying by source and participant.

Input material: peripheral blood. The chain is encoded by TRBV5-1 joined to TRBJ2-1; confidence is insufficient to name the D gene. This clonotype was obtained from a man between 65 and 80 years old with acute or convalescent COVID-19. This receptor carries the CDR3 CASSLALDQFF. In nucleotide form, the sequence is TGCGCCAGCAGCTTGGCATTAGATCAGTTCTTC.